Each of the 15 T cell receptor beta chains below was sequenced from the same sample in a study of OX40 agonist ivuxolimab in advanced cancers. TCRdb's table, derived via immunoSEQ multiplex PCR, lists solely in-frame clones and lacks some. The sample carries some 62,000 clones, 75% to 95% recorded once. The sample consisted of CD4+ or CD8+ T cells sorted from blood, taken in a trial of the OX40 agonist ivuxolimab. Source of these receptors: an adult with an advanced solid tumor such as melanoma, head and neck, liver or kidney cancer.

This chain connects TRBV7-6 to TRBJ2-1, with unresolved D. Germline CDR1 is SGHVS and CDR2 is FNYEAQ. This CDR3 is built from 14 residues. V lost 0 bases to trimming and J lost 6 bases, with 9 bases between them. The CDR3 loop reads CASSLAGFGNEQFF. The DNA of the CDR3 is TGTGCCAGCAGCTTAGCGGGATTTGGCAATGAGCAGTTCTTC.

This clone turned up a few times. The V and J genes are TRBV6-1 and TRBJ2-2, with D possibly being TRBD1 (6 bases). V dropped 2 bases and J dropped 5 bases, with 12 bases sitting between them. The germline V gene encodes CDR1 MNHNS and CDR2 SASEGT. The CDR3 extends over 15 amino acids. Here the CDR3 DNA reads TGTGCCAGCAGTGAATCGACAGGTGGGACCGGGGAGCTGTTTTTT. Its protein is CASSESTGGTGELFF.

In regard to this clone: The sample has other DNA sequences that encode this CDR3 too. The V gene is TRBV11-2, the J gene TRBJ1-2; D unclear. The CDR3 runs 16 residues. The germline gives CDR1 SGHAT, CDR2 FQNNGV. V shed 5 bases and J shed 5 bases, with 21 bases lying between them. CDR3 loop: CASSPPVPGFDYGYTF. CDR3 DNA: TGTGCCAGCAGCCCCCCGGTTCCCGGTTTCGATTATGGCTACACCTTC.

The chain carries TRBV27 and TRBJ1-6, with 12 bases identical to TRBD1. CDR3 length: 20 amino acids. The V gene's germline CDR1 is MNHEY and CDR2 SMNVEV (reference sequence). With 7 bases clipped from V and 3 bases from J, the junction kept 16 bases outside the gene matches. DNA for the CDR3: TGTGCCAGCACCCCTCTTTTTCCCGGGACAGGGGGCTTCTATAATTCACCCCTCCACTTT. It specifies CASTPLFPGTGGFYNSPLHF.

The chain couples TRBV27 to TRBJ2-2, with D tentatively TRBD2 (5 bases). The germline CDR1 and CDR2 sequences are MNHEY and SMNVEV (reference sequence). Deletions cut 5 bases from V and 6 bases from J, with 19 bases between. This CDR3 spans 16 amino acids. The CDR3 here is CASSRGGNFNPGELFF. In nucleotides, the CDR3 is TGTGCCAGCAGTAGAGGAGGAAACTTCAATCCCGGGGAGCTGTTTTTT.

The chain joins TRBV27 to TRBJ2-3, with TRBD1 identical over 9 bases. The CDR3 has 17 residues. Germline loops: CDR1 MNHEY, CDR2 SMNVEV (reference sequence). Germline trimming cut 6 bases from V and 5 bases from J; bases unmatched to any gene: 15. CDR3 bases: TGTGCCAGCAGGCCCCTTCTGGACAGGGGCGATGGAGATACGCAGTATTTT. The encoded protein is CASRPLLDRGDGDTQYF.

This clone was seen a single time. The rearrangement joins TRBV4-1 to TRBJ1-1; no clear D gene. From germline, CDR1 is MGHRA and CDR2 YSYEKL. The CDR3 runs 14 residues. V lost 0 bases, J lost 1 base, and 6 bases lay in between. The CDR3 coding sequence is TGCGCCAGCAGCCAAGAGGTCAAGAACACTGAAGCTTTCTTT. Translation gives CASSQEVKNTEAFF.

The CDR3 DNA is TGTGCCAGCAGTTTAAGATGGGCAGGGGGCCAAATCAACACTGAAGCTTTCTTT. It translates to CASSLRWAGGQINTEAFF. V gene TRBV21-1 combines with J gene TRBJ1-1; the table's D gene call, TRBD1, was not cross checked with the DNA. TRBV21-1 represents a pseudogene. This CDR3 has 18 residues.

This clone appeared a single time. The CDR3 DNA reads as TGTGCCAGCAGCTCTCGCGGGGTGGGAGCGGGAGTTGACGAGCAGTTCTTC. It yields the protein CASSSRGVGAGVDEQFF. The V gene is TRBV7-2, the J gene TRBJ2-1, with 8 bases identical to TRBD2. The junction had 18 bases not matched to a gene; V was cut back by 4 bases and J by 10 bases. Germline loops: CDR1 SGHTA, CDR2 FQGNSA. The CDR3 contains 17 residues.

The rearrangement links TRBV28 to TRBJ2-3; weak D call: TRBD2 (6 bases). The length of the CDR3 is 18 residues. The germline V gene encodes CDR1 MDHEN and CDR2 SYDVKM. Trimming removed 3 bases at V and 0 bases at J, with 19 bases between. The chain's CDR3 is CASSFATDTSTSTDTQYF. The DNA for the CDR3 is TGTGCCAGCAGTTTTGCAACGGACACTAGCACTAGCACAGATACGCAGTATTTT.

The chain links TRBV28 to TRBJ2-1; unclear D gene. Looked up from germline, CDR1 is MDHEN and CDR2 is SYDVKM. V was cut by 5 bases and J by 4 bases, with 21 bases left in between. The CDR3 sequence is 17 residues long. CDR3 protein: CASSPGFSELYYNEQFF. For the CDR3, the DNA is TGTGCCAGCAGTCCCGGTTTTTCGGAGCTCTATTACAATGAGCAGTTCTTC.

The chain employs TRBV28 and TRBJ2-3, with a possible D match to TRBD2 (5 bases). This CDR3 has 13 amino acids. Germline V lookup: CDR1 MDHEN, CDR2 SYDVKM. The ends were cut back, 8 bases at V and 6 bases at J, with 15 bases in the middle. The CDR3, as DNA: TGTGCCAGCTTTGAGGGCTTTTCGGATACGCAGTATTTT. This encodes CASFEGFSDTQYF.

The chain uses TRBV7-9 and TRBJ2-1, with D perhaps matching TRBD2 (6 bases). Germline loops: CDR1 SEHNR, CDR2 FQNEAQ (reference sequence). The V and J ends lost 3 bases and 6 bases respectively, with 12 bases between them. This CDR3 has 14 amino acids. The CDR3 here is CASSFGSLGNEQFF. The DNA of the CDR3 is TGTGCCAGCAGCTTCGGGAGCTTGGGCAATGAGCAGTTCTTC. Supplemented by reference TRBV7-9 and TRBJ2-1, the full variable domain reads DTGVSQNPRHKITKRGQNVTFRCDPISEHNRLYWYRQTLGQGPEFLTYFQNEAQLEKSRLLSDRFSAERPKGSFSTLEIQRTEQGDSAMYLCASSFGSLGNEQFFGPGTRLTVL.

The chain couples TRBV10-1 to TRBJ2-2, with unresolved D. V was clipped by 2 bases and J by 6 bases, with 10 bases between them. CDR1 WNHNN and CDR2 SYGVQD come from the germline V gene (reference sequence). The CDR3 contains 14 residues. CDR3 protein: CASSETSIAGELFF. The CDR3 DNA reads TGCGCCAGCAGTGAGACGTCGATAGCCGGGGAGCTGTTTTTT.

V gene TRBV18 combines with J gene TRBJ2-1, with 8 bases identical to TRBD2. Germline V lookup: CDR1 KGHSH, CDR2 LQKENI. The CDR3 totals 15 residues. Trimming cost V 5 bases and J 0 bases; bases outside gene matches: 3. This CDR3 reads CASSEGTSSYNEQFF. CDR3 DNA: TGTGCCAGCTCAGAGGGGACTAGCTCCTACAATGAGCAGTTCTTC.